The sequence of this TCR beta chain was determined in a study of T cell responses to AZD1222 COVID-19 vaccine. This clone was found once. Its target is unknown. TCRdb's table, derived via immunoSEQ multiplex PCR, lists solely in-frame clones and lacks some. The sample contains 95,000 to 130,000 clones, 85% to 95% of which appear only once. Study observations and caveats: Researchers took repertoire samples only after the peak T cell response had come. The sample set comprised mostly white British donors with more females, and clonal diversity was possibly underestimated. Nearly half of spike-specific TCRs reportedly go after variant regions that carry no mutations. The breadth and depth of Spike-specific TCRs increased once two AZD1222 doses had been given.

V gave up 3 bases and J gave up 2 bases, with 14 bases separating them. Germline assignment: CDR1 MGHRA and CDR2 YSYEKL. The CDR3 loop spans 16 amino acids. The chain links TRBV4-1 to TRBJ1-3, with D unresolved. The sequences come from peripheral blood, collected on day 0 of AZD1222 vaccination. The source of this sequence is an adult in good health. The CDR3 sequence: CASSQPRGSTGNTIYF. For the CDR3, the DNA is TGCGCCAGCAGCCAGCCCCGGGGTAGCACTGGAAACACCATATATTTT.